The source of this TCR beta chain is a study of shared T cell receptors in the human thymus. The repertoire was sequenced with immunoSEQ multiplex PCR; TCRdb's copy has only in-frame clones and lacks some. The table has more than 550,000 clones, 70% to 90% seen once. This CDR3 comprises 13 residues. The germline V and J ends were trimmed by 8 bases and 3 bases, with 13 bases remaining between them. Germline assignment: CDR1 SNHLY and CDR2 FYNNEI. A further study also used this sample, focusing on human thymus T cells. As reported in that work: Thymus tissue was removed during corrective cardiac surgery. The related literature has documented a marked overlap of thymic repertoires among unrelated individuals.

The receptor's source is a girl in the first two years of life with a congenital heart defect. The chain couples TRBV2 to TRBJ1-1; D unclear. Input material: thymocytes. The CDR3, as DNA: TGTGCCAGCTCCGGGGAGGTGGACACTGAAGCTTTCTTT. Translation: CASSGEVDTEAFF.